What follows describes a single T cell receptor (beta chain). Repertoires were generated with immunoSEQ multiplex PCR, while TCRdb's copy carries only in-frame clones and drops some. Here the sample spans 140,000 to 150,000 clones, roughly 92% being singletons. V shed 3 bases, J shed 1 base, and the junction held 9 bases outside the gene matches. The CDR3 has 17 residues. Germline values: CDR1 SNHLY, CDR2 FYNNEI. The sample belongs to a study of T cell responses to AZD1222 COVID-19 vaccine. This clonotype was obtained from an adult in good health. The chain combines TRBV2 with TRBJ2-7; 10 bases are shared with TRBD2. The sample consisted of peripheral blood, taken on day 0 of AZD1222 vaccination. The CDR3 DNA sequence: TGTGCCAGCAGTGACGCTAGCGGGGGCCCTATGTCCTACGAGCAGTACTTC. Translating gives CASSDASGGPMSYEQYF.